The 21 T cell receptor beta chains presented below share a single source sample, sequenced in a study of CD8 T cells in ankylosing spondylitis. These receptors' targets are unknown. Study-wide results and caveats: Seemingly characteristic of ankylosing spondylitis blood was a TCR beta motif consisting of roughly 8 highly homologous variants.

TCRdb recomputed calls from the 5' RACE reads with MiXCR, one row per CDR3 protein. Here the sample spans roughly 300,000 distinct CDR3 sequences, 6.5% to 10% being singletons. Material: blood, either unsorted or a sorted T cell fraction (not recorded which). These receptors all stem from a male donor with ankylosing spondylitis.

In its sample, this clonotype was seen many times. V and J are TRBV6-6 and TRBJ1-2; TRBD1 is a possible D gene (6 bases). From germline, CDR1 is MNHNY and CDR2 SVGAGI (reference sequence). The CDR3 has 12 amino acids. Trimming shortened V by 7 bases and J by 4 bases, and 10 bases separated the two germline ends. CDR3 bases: TGTGCCAGCACACAGGGTCCCTATGGCTACACCTTC. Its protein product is CASTQGPYGYTF.

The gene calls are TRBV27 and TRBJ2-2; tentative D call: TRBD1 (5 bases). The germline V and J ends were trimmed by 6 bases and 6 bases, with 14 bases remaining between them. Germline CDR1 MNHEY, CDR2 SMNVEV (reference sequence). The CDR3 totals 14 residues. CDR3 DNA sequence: TGTGCCAGCAGGCCGGACAACCTCCCCGGGGAGCTGTTTTTT. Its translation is CASRPDNLPGELFF.

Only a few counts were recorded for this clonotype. The CDR3 reads CASSALAGGLQETQYF. Written as DNA, the CDR3 is TGCGCCAGCAGCGCACTAGCGGGAGGCCTCCAAGAGACCCAGTACTTC. This chain joins TRBV5-1 and TRBJ2-5, with 12 bases identical to TRBD2. The CDR3 consists of 16 residues. The germline CDR1 and CDR2 sequences are SGHRS and YFSETQ. The V gene end was trimmed by 4 bases and the J gene end by 1 base; junction bases not matched to a gene: 5.

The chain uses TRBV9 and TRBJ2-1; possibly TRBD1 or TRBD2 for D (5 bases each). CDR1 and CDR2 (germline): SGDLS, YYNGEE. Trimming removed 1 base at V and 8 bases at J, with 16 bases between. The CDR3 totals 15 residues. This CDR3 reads CASSVLGPTWDEQFF. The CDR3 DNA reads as TGTGCCAGCAGCGTATTGGGACCAACCTGGGATGAGCAGTTCTTC.

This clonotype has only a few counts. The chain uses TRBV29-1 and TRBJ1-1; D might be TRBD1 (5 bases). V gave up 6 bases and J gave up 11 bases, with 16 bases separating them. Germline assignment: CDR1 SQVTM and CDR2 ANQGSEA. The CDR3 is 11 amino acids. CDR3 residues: CSVGTGERAFF. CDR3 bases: TGCAGCGTGGGGACGGGAGAGAGGGCTTTCTTT. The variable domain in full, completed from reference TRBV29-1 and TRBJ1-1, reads SAVISQKPSRDICQRGTSLTIQCQVDSQVTMMFWYRQQPGQSLTLIATANQGSEATYESGFVIDKFPISRPNLTFSTLTVSNMSPEDSSIYLCSVGTGERAFFGQGTRLTVV.

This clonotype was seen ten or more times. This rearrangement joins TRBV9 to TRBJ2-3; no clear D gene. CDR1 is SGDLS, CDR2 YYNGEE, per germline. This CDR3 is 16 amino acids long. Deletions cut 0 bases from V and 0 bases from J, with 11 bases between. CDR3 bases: TGTGCCAGCAGCGTAGAAGGCGGTTATAGCACAGATACGCAGTATTTT. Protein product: CASSVEGGYSTDTQYF.

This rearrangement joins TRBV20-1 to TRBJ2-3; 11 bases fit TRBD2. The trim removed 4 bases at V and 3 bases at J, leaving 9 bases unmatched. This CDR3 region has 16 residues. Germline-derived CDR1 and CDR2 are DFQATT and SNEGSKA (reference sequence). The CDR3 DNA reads TGCAGTGCTACCGACCGTAGCGGGAGGGTGACAGATACGCAGTATTTT. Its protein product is CSATDRSGRVTDTQYF.

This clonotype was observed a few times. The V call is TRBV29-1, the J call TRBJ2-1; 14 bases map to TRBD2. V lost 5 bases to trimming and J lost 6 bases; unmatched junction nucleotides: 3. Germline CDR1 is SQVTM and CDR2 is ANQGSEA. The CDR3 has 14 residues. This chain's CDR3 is CSVRGLAGVNEQFF. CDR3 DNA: TGCAGCGTTAGGGGACTAGCGGGAGTCAATGAGCAGTTCTTC.

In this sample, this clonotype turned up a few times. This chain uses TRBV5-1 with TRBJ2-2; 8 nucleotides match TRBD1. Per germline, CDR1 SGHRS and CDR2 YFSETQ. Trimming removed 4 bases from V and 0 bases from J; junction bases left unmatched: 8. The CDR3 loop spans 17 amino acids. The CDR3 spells CASSRSGQGANTGELFF. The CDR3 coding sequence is TGCGCCAGCAGCCGCTCCGGACAGGGTGCGAACACCGGGGAGCTGTTTTTT. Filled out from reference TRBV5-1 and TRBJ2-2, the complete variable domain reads KAGVTQTPRYLIKTRGQQVTLSCSPISGHRSVSWYQQTPGQGLQFLFEYFSETQRNKGNFPGRFSGRQFSNSRSEMNVSTLELGDSALYLCASSRSGQGANTGELFFGEGSRLTVL.

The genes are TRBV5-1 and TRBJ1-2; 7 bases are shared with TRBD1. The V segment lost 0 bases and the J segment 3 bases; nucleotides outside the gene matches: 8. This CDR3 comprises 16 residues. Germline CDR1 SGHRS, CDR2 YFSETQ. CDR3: CASSLDTGAEYYGYTF. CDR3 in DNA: TGCGCCAGCAGCTTGGATACAGGGGCGGAATACTATGGCTACACCTTC. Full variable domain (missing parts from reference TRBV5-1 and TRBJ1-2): KAGVTQTPRYLIKTRGQQVTLSCSPISGHRSVSWYQQTPGQGLQFLFEYFSETQRNKGNFPGRFSGRQFSNSRSEMNVSTLELGDSALYLCASSLDTGAEYYGYTFGSGTRLTVV.

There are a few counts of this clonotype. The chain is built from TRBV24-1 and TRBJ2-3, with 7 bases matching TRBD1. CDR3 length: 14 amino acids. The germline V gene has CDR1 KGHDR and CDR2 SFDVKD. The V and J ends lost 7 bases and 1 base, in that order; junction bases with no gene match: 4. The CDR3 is CATRPQGGTDTQYF. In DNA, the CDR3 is TGTGCCACCAGACCCCAGGGGGGCACAGATACGCAGTATTTT.

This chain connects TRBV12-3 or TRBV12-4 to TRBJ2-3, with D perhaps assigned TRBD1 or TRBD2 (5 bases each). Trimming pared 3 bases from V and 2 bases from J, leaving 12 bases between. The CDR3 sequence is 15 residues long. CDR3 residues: CASSLGRGPTDTQYF. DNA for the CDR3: TGTGCCAGCAGTTTGGGACGGGGTCCCACAGATACGCAGTATTTT.

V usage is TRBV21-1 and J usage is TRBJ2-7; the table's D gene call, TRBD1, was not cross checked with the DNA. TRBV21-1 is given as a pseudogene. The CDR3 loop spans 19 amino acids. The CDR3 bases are TGTGCCAGCAGCCGCGCCGGGGGACAGGGCCCTCTTTATGCCTACGAGCAGTACTTC. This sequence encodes CASSRAGGQGPLYAYEQYF.

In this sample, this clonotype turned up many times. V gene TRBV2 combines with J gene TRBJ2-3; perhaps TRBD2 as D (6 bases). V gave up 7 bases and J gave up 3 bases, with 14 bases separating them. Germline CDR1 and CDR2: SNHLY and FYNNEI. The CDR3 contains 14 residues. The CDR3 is CASTTGVGTDTQYF. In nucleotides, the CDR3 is TGTGCCAGCACTACGGGAGTCGGGACAGATACGCAGTATTTT.

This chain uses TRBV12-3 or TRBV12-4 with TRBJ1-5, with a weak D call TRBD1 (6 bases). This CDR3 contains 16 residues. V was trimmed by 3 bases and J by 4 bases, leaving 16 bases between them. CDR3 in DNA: TGTGCCAGCAGTTTTTCTGGGGGCCGGTCAAATCAGCCCCAGCATTTT. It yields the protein CASSFSGGRSNQPQHF.

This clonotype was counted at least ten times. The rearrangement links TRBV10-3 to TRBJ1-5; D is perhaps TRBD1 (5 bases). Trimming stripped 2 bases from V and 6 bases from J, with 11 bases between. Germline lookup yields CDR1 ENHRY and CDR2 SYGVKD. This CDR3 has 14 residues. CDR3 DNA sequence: TGTGCCATCAGTGAGGGGACGAGCGGTCAGCCCCAGCATTTT. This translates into CAISEGTSGQPQHF.

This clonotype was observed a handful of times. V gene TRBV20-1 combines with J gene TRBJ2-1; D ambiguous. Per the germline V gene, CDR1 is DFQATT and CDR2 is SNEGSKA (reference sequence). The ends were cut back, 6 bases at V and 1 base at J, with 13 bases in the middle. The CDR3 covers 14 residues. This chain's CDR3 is CSAKEAQSYNEQFF. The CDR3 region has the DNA TGCAGTGCGAAAGAGGCCCAGTCCTACAATGAGCAGTTCTTC.

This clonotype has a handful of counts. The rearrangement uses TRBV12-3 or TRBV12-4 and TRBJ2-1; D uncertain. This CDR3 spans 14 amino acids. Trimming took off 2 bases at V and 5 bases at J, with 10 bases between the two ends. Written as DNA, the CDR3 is TGTGCCAGCAGTTTACAGAGTCTTGACAATGAGCAGTTCTTC. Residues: CASSLQSLDNEQFF.

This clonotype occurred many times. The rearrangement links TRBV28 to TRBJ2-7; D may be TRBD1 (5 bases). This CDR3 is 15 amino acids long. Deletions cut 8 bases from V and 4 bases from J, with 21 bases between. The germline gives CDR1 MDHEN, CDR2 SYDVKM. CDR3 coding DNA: TGTGCCAGCGATGATTTCGGCGGAACAGGTTACGAGCAGTACTTC. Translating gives CASDDFGGTGYEQYF.

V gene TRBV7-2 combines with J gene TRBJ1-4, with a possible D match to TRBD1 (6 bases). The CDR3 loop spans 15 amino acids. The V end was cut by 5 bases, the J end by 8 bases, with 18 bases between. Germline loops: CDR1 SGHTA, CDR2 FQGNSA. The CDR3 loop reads CASSNRGTNQEKLFF. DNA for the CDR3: TGTGCCAGCAGCAACCGGGGGACAAATCAGGAAAAACTGTTTTTT.

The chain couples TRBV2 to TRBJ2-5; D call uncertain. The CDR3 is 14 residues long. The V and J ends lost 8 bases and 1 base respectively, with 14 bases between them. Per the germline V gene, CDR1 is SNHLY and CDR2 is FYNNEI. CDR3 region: CASCLMATQETQYF. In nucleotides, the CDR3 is TGTGCCAGCTGCCTTATGGCCACCCAAGAGACCCAGTACTTC. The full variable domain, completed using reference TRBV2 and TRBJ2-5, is EPEVTQTPSHQVTQMGQEVILRCVPISNHLYFYWYRQILGQKVEFLVSFYNNEISEKSEIFDDQFSVERPDGSNFTLKIRSTKLEDSAMYFCASCLMATQETQYFGPGTRLLVL.